This T cell receptor beta chain was sequenced during a study of T-cell memory formation after mild COVID-19. TCR alpha and TCR beta cDNA libraries carrying sample barcodes and UMIs were produced by 5'RACE using constant-segment primers. In TCRdb, the 5' RACE reads were re-called with MiXCR into one record per CDR3 protein. The top ten clones hold around 12% of a sample with about 160,000 distinct CDR3 sequences, less than 40% of them seen once. This CDR3 has 12 amino acids. Germline CDR1 reads SQVTM; CDR2 reads ANQGSEA. V lost 6 bases and J lost 7, with 15 bases in between. In regard to this clonotype: Its antigen is still unknown.

Study conclusions and caveats: Of the contracting clones, CD4+ ones lay mainly in CM and EM, and CD8+ ones in EMRA.

The rearrangement joins TRBV29-1 to TRBJ1-1, with D unresolved. Sequencing used PBMCs or a T cell subset sorted from them (not recorded which). This receptor was obtained from an adult woman who had mild COVID-19 (a few samples of this study predate the infection). Cell type and time point are not known. CDR3 sequence: CSVTQSGIEAFF. In DNA, the CDR3 is TGCAGCGTGACACAATCGGGTATTGAAGCTTTCTTT.